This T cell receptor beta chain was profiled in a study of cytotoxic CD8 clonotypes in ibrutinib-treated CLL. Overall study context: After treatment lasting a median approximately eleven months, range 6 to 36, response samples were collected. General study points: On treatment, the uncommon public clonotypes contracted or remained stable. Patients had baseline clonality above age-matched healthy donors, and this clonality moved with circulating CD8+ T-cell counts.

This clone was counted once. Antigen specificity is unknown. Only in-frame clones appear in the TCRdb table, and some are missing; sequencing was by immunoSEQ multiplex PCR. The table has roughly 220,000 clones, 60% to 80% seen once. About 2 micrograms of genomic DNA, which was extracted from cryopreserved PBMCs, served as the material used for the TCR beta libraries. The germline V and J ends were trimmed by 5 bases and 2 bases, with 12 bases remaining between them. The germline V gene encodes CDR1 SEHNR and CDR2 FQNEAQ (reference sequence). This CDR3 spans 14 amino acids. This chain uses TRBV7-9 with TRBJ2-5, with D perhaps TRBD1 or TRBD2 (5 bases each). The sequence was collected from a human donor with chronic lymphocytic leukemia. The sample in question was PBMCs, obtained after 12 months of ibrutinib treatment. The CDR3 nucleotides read TGTGCCAGCAGCAGAGGGACGGCACAAGAGACCCAGTACTTC. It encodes CASSRGTAQETQYF. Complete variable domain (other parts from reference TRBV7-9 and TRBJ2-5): DTGVSQNPRHKITKRGQNVTFRCDPISEHNRLYWYRQTLGQGPEFLTYFQNEAQLEKSRLLSDRFSAERPKGSFSTLEIQRTEQGDSAMYLCASSRGTAQETQYFGPGTRLLVL.